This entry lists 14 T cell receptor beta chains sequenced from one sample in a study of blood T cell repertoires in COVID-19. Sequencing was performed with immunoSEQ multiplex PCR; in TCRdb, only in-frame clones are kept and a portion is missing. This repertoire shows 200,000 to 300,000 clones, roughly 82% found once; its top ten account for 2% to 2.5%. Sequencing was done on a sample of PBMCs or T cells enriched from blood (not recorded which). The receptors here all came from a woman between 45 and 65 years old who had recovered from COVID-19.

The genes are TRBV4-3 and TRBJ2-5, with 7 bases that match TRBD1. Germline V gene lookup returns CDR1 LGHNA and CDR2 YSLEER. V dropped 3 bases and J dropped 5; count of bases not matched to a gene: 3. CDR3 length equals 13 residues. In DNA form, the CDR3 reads TGCGCCAGCAGCCACAAGACAGGGGAGACCCAGTACTTC. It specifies CASSHKTGETQYF.

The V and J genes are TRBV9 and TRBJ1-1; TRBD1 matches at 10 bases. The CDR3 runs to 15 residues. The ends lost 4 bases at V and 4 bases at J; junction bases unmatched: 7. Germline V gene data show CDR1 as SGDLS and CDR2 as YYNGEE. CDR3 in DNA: TGTGCCAGCAGCCCAATGACAGGGGGCGGCACTGAAGCTTTCTTT. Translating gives CASSPMTGGGTEAFF.

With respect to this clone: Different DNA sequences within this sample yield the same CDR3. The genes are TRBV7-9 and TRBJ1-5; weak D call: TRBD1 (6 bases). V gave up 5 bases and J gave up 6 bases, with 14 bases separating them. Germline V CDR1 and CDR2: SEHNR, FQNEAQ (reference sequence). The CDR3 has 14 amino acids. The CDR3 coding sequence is TGTGCCAGCAGCCAAGGGGGAGTTGGTCAGCCCCAGCATTTT. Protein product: CASSQGGVGQPQHF.

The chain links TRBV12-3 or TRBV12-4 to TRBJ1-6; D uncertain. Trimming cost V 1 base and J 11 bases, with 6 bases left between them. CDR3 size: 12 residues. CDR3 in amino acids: CASSLVRAPLHF. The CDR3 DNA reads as TGTGCCAGCAGTTTAGTGAGGGCACCCCTCCACTTT.

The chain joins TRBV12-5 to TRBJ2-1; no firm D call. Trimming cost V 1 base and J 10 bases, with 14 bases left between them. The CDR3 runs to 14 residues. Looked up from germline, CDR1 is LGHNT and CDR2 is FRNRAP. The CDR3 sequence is CASGLGMGTAEQFF. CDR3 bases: TGTGCTAGTGGTTTGGGGATGGGCACCGCGGAGCAGTTCTTC.

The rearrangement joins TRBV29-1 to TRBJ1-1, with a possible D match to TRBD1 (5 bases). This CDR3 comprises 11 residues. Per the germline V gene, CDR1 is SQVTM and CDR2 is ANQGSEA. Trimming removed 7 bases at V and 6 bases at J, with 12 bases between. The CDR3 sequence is CSAKGSAEAFF. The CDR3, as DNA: TGCAGCGCGAAGGGGTCCGCTGAAGCTTTCTTT.

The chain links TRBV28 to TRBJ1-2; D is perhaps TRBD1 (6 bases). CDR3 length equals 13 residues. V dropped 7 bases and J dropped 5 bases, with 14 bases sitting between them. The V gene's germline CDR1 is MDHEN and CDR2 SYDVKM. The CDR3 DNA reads TGTGCCAGCAAGTATGGGGGCAAGTATGGCTACACCTTC. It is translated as CASKYGGKYGYTF.

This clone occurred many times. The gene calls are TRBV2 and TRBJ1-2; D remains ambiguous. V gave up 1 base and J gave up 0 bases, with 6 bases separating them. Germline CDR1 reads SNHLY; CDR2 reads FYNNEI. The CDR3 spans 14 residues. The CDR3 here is CASSEVSPNYGYTF. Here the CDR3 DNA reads TGTGCCAGCAGTGAAGTCAGTCCTAACTATGGCTACACCTTC.

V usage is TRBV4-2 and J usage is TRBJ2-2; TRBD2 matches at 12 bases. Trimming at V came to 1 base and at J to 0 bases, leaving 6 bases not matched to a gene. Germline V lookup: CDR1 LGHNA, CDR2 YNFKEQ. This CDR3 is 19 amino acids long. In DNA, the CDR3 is TGTGCCAGCAGCCAAGTTTTACTAGCGGGAGGCCCGAACACCGGGGAGCTGTTTTTT. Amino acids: CASSQVLLAGGPNTGELFF.

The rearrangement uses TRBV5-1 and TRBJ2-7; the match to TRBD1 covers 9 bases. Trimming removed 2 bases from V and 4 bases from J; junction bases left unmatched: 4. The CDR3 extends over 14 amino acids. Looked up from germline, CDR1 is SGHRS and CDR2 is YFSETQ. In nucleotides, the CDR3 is TGCGCCAGCAGCTTAGGGACAGGGTGGTACGAGCAGTACTTC. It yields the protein CASSLGTGWYEQYF.

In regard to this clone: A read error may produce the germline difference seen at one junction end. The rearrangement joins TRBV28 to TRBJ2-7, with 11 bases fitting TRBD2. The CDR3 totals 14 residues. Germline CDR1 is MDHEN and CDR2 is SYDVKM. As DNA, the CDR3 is TGTGCCAGCAGTACTCACAGCTCACTAGCGGGAGAGCACTTC. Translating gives CASSTHSSLAGEHF.

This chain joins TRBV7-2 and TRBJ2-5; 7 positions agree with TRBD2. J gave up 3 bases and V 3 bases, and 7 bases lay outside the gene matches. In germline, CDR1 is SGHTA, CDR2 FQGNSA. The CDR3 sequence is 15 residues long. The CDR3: CASSFPAGLKETQYF. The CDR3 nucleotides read TGTGCCAGCAGCTTTCCAGCGGGGTTAAAAGAGACCCAGTACTTC.

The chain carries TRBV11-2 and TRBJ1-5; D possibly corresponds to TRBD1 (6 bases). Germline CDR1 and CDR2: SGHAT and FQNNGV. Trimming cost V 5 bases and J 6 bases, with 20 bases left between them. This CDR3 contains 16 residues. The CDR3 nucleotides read TGTGCCAGCAGCCCTAAGGTGCAGGGGAGGGCTCAGCCCCAGCATTTT. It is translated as CASSPKVQGRAQPQHF. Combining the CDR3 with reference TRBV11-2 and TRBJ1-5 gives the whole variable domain EAGVAQSPRYKIIEKRQSVAFWCNPISGHATLYWYQQILGQGPKLLIQFQNNGVVDDSQLPKDRFSAERLKGVDSTLKIQPAKLEDSAVYLCASSPKVQGRAQPQHFGDGTRLSIL.

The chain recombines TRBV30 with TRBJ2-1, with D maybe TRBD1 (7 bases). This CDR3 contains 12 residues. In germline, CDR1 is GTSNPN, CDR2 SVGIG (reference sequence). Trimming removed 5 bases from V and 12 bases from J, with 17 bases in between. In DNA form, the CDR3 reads TGTGCCTGGGGACGGAGGGGGCCCCCGCAGTTCTTC. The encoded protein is CAWGRRGPPQFF.